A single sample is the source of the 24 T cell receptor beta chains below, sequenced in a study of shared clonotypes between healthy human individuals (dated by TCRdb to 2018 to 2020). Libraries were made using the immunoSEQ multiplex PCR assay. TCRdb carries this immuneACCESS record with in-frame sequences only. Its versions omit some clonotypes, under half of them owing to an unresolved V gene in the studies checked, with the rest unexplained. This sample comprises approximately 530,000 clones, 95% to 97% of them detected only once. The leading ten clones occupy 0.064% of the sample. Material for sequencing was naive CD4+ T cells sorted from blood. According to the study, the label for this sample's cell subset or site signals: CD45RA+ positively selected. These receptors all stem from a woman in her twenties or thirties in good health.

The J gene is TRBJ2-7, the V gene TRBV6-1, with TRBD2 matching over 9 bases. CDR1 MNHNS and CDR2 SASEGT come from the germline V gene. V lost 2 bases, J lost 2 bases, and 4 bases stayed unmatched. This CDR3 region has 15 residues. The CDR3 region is CASSESSSGTYEQYF. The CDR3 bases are TGTGCCAGCAGTGAAAGCTCTAGCGGGACCTACGAGCAGTACTTC.

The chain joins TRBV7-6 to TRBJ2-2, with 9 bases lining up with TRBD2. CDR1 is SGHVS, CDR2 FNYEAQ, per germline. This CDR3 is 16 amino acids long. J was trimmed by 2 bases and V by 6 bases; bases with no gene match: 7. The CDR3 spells CASRSRLAENTGELFF. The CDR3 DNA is TGTGCCAGCAGATCACGACTAGCGGAAAACACCGGGGAGCTGTTTTTT.

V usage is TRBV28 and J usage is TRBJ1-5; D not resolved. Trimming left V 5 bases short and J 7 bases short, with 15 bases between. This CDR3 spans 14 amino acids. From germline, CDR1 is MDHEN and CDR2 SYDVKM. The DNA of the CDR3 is TGTGCCAGCAGTCCAAGGGTCGGCCGGCAGCCCCAGCATTTT. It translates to CASSPRVGRQPQHF. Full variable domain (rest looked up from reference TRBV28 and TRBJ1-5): DVKVTQSSRYLVKRTGEKVFLECVQDMDHENMFWYRQDPGLGLRLIYFSYDVKMKEKGDIPEGYSVSREKKERFSLILESASTNQTSMYLCASSPRVGRQPQHFGDGTRLSIL.

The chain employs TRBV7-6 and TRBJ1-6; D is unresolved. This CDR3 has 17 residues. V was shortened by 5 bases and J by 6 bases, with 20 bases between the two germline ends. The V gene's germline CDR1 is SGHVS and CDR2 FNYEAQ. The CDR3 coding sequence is TGTGCCAGCAGCGCAACCTTAGGCCACACGGTTAATTCACCCCTCCACTTT. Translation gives CASSATLGHTVNSPLHF.

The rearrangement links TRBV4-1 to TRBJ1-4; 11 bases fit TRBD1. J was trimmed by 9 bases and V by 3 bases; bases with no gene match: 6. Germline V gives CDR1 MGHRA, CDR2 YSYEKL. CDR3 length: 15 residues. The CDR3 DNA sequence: TGCGCCAGCAGCCAGGCCGGGACAGGGGGACAAAAACTGTTTTTT. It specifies CASSQAGTGGQKLFF.

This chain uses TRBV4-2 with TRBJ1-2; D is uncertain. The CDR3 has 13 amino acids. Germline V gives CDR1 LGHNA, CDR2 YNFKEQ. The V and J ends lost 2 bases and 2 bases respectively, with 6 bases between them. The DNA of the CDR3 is TGTGCCAGCAGCCAACCGGGGAACTATGGCTACACCTTC. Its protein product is CASSQPGNYGYTF.

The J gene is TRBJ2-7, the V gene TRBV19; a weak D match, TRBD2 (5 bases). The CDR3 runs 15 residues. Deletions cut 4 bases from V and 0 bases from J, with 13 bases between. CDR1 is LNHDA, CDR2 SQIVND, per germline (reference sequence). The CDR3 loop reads CASSSDYYTSYEQYF. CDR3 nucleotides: TGTGCCAGTAGTAGTGACTATTACACCTCCTACGAGCAGTACTTC.

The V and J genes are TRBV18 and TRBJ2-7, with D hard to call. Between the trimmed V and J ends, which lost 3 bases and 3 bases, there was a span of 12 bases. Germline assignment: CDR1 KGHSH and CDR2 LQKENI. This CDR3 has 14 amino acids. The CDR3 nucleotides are TGTGCCAGCTCACCGGGTCCACTATTCTACGAGCAGTACTTC. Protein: CASSPGPLFYEQYF.

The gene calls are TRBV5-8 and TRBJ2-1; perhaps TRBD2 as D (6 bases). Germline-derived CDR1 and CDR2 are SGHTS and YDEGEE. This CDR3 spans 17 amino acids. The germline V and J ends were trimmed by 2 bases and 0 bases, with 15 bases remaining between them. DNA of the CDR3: TGTGCCAGCAGCTTTACGACTAGGGTCCCCTCCTACAATGAGCAGTTCTTC. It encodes CASSFTTRVPSYNEQFF.

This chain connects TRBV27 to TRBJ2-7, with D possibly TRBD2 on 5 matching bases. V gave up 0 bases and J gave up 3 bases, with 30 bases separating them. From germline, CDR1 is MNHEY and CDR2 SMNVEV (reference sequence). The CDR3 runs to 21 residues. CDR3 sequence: CASSLSSQRFRRKGVNYEQYF. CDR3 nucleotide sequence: TGTGCCAGCAGTTTATCGAGTCAGCGCTTTAGGAGGAAGGGTGTAAACTACGAGCAGTACTTC.

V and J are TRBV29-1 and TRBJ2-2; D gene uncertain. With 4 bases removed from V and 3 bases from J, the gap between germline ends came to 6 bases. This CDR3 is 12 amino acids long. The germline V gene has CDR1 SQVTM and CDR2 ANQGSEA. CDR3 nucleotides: TGCAGCGTTGGGTGGTACACCGGGGAGCTGTTTTTT. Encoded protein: CSVGWYTGELFF.

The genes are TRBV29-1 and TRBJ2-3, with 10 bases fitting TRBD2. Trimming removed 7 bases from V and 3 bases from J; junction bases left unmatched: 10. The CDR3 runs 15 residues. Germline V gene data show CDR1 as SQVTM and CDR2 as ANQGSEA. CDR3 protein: CSGIPGLAITDTQYF. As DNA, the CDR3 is TGCAGCGGGATACCGGGACTAGCGATTACAGATACGCAGTATTTT.

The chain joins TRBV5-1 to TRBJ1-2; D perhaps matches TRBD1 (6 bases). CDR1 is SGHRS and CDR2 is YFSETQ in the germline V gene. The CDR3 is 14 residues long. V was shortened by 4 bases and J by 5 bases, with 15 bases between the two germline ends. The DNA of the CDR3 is TGCGCCAGCAGCATAGGGGGAGCCTCTTATGGCTACACCTTC. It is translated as CASSIGGASYGYTF.

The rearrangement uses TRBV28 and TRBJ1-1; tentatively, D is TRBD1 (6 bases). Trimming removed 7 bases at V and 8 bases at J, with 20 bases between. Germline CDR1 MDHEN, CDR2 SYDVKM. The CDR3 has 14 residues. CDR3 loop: CASIPGGADREAFF. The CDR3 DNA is TGTGCCAGCATCCCCGGGGGGGCAGACAGGGAAGCTTTCTTT.

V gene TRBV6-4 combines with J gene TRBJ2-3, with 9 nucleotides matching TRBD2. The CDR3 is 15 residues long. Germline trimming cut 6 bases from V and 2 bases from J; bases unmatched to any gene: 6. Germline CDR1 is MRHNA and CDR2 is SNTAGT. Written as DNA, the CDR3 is TGTGCCAGCAGACCGGGACTAGCCAACACAGATACGCAGTATTTT. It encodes CASRPGLANTDTQYF.

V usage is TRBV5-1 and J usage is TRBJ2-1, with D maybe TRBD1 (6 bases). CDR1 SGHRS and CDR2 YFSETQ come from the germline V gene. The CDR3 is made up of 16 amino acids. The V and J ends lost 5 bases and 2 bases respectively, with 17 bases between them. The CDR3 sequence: CASRPPGTPTYNEQFF. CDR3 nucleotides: TGCGCCAGCAGGCCTCCCGGGACACCAACCTACAATGAGCAGTTCTTC. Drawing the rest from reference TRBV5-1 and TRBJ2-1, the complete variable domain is KAGVTQTPRYLIKTRGQQVTLSCSPISGHRSVSWYQQTPGQGLQFLFEYFSETQRNKGNFPGRFSGRQFSNSRSEMNVSTLELGDSALYLCASRPPGTPTYNEQFFGPGTRLTVL.

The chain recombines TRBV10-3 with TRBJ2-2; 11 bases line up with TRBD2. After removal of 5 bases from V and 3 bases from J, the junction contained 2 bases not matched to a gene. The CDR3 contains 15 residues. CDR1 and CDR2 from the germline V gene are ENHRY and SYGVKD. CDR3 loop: CAISTSGSDTGELFF. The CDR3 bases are TGTGCCATCAGTACTAGCGGGAGTGACACCGGGGAGCTGTTTTTT.

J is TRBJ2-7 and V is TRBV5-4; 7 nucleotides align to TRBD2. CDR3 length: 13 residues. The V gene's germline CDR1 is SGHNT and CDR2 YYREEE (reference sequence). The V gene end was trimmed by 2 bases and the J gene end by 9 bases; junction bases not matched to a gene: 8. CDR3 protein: CASSFRDSGWQYF. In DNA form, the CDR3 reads TGTGCCAGCAGCTTCAGGGATAGCGGGTGGCAGTACTTC.

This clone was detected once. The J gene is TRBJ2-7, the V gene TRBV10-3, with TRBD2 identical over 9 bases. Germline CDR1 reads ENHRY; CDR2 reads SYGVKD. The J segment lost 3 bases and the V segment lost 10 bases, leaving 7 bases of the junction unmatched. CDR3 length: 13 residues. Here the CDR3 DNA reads TGTGCCACCCGGACTAGCGAGAACTACGAGCAGTACTTC. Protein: CATRTSENYEQYF.

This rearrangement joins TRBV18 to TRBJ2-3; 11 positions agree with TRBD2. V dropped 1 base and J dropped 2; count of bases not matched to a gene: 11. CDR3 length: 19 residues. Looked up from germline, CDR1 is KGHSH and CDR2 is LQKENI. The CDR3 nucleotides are TGTGCCAGCTCACCACGGCAAAGTAGCGGGAGGGCCTTCACAGATACGCAGTATTTT. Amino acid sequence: CASSPRQSSGRAFTDTQYF. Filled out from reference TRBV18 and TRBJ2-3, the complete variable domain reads NAGVMQNPRHLVRRRGQEARLRCSPMKGHSHVYWYRQLPEEGLKFMVYLQKENIIDESGMPKERFSAEFPKEGPSILRIQQVVRGDSAAYFCASSPRQSSGRAFTDTQYFGPGTRLTVL.

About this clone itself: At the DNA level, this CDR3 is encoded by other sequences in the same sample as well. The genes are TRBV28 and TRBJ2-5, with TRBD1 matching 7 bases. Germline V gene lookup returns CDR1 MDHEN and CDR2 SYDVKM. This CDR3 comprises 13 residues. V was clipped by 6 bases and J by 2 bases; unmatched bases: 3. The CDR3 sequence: CASRPQGQETQYF. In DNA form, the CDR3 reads TGTGCCAGCAGACCACAGGGGCAAGAGACCCAGTACTTC.

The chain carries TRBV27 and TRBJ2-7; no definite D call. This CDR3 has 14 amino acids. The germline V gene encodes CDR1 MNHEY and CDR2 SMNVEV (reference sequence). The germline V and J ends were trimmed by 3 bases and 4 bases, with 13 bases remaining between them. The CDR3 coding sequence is TGTGCCAGCAGTTTCGGGCACGACCCTTACGAGCAGTACTTC. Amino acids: CASSFGHDPYEQYF.

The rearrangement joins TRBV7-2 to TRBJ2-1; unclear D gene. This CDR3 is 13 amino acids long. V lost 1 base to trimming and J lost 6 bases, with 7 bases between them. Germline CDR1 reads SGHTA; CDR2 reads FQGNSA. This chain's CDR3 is CASSLGGSNEQFF. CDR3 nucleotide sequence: TGTGCCAGCAGCTTAGGTGGTAGCAATGAGCAGTTCTTC.

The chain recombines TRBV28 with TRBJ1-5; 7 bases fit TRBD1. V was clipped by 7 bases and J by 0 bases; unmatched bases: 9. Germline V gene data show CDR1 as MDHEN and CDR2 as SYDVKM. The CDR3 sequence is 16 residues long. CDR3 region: CASTGDTGASNQPQHF. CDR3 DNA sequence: TGTGCCAGCACCGGAGACACAGGGGCTAGCAATCAGCCCCAGCATTTT.